Only a few counts were recorded for the clone carrying this T cell receptor beta chain. What it recognizes is unknown. Germline V gene data show CDR1 as SEHNR and CDR2 as FQNEAQ (reference sequence). This CDR3 has 14 amino acids. V shed 6 bases, J shed 5 bases, and the junction held 8 bases outside the gene matches. The data were taken from a study of beta chain features in type 1 diabetes. Study-wide results and limits: The question left open here concerned HLA type influencing TCRB rearrangement. The study found fewer insertions and more deletions at VDJ junctions in type 1 diabetes patients. Comparison showed that naive, central memory and Treg TCRB repertoires appeared more similar among patients than among healthy donors. Shorter TCRB CDR3s, moderately but significantly so, were found in Type 1 diabetes patients in all four CD4+ subsets.

Of the isolated RNA, all was reverse transcribed, and so the sequenced material was expressed TCRB transcripts. Libraries were prepared by immunoSEQ multiplex PCR; TCRdb keeps only in-frame clonotypes and omits some of them. The profile shows about 360,000 clones, about 12% of them singletons. Sequencing input: naive CD4+ T cells from blood. J is TRBJ2-7 and V is TRBV7-9; 9 nucleotides agree with TRBD1. This TCR was sampled from a man aged 18-30 years in good health. Here the CDR3 reads CASSRTGQGDEQYF. Written as DNA, the CDR3 is TGTGCCAGCAGTCGTACGGGACAGGGCGACGAGCAGTACTTC.